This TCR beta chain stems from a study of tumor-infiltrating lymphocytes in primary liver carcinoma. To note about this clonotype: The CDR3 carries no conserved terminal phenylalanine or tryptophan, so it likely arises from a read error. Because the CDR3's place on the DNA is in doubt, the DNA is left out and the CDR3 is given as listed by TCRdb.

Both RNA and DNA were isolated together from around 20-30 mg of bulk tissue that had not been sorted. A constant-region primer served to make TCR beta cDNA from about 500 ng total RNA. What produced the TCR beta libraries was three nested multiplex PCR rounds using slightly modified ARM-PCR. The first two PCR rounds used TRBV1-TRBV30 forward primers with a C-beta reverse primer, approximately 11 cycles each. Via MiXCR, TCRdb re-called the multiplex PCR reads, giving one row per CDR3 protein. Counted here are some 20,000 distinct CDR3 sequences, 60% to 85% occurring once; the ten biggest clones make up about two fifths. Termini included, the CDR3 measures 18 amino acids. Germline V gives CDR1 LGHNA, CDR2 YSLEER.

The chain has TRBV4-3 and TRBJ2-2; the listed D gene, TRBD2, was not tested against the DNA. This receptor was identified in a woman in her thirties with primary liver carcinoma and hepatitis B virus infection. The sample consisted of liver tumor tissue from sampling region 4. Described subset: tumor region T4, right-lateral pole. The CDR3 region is CASSQDLDRGGVGGEQFL.